The TCR beta chain under discussion was sequenced for a study of blood T cell repertoires in COVID-19. Across the whole study: Acute and convalescent COVID-19 specimens originated in the United States, Italy and Spain.

V dropped 4 bases and J dropped 0 bases, with 7 bases sitting between them. Per germline, CDR1 MNHEY and CDR2 SVGEGT. The CDR3 consists of 14 residues. Authors' data handling: Reference gene primer amplification yielded estimated nucleated cell counts. Here immunoSEQ multiplex PCR was the method, and the copy in TCRdb shows in-frame clones only, minus some. V and J calls plus clone size are reproduced from that table; the DNA served to infer D and trimming. Found here are 60,000 to 70,000 clones, less than 90% of them singletons; the top ten hold over 2.5%. The sequence was obtained from a man at least 80 years old with acute or convalescent COVID-19. The chain couples TRBV6-2 or TRBV6-3 to TRBJ1-5; no definite D call. The sample comprised peripheral blood. The CDR3: CASSWRNSNQPQHF. The CDR3 DNA is TGTGCCAGCAGTTGGCGGAATAGCAATCAGCCCCAGCATTTT.